Sequencing of this T cell receptor (beta chain) was carried out in a study of persistence of HIV-infected CD4 T cells. Study overall: Blood samples, up to roughly 200 mL, came from multiple time points, except two leukapheresis donors sampled once.

Notes on the study in general: Rare CMV-responding cells carrying HIV-1 proviruses were not analyzed separately for TCR.

The CDR3 sequence is 12 residues long. Trimming at V came to 10 bases and at J to 5 bases, leaving 6 bases not matched to a gene. Per germline, CDR1 MNHEY and CDR2 SVGAGI. The immunoSEQ assay was version 4, run in survey mode. Measured with immunoSEQ multiplex PCR; TCRdb has only the in-frame clones, and not every one. Altogether fewer than 40,000 clones are present, about 81% being singletons, with the ten largest covering 5% to 7%. Cells were stimulated with CMV-infected fibroblast lysates at approximately 10 ug/mL. Memory cells lacking CD40L and CD69 with high CD45RO were sorted. Before stimulation, PBMCs underwent CD8+ T cell depletion. Concerning this clone: What it binds is not known.

The chain couples TRBV6-5 to TRBJ2-5; 8 positions agree with TRBD2. The TCR originated in an adult woman with HIV who was CMV-seropositive. The material sequenced was CD4+ T cells sorted from PBMCs after roughly 19-hour stimulation, taken from a patient who received antiretroviral therapy. This CDR3 is CATRTSRETQYF. The CDR3 coding sequence is TGTGCCACTCGGACTAGCCGGGAGACCCAGTACTTC.